This T cell receptor (beta chain) is drawn from a study of blood T cell repertoires in COVID-19. Methods used by the authors: Amplification with reference gene primers provided the estimates of nucleated cell counts. The protocol was immunoSEQ multiplex PCR, while the TCRdb copy is restricted to in-frame clones and leaves out a portion. The V and J calls and clone size were taken over from that table, and D and trimming were inferred from the DNA. The sample contains roughly 80,000 clones, 88% of which appear only once. The receptor was derived from a man aged 45 to 65 with active COVID-19. Specimen: peripheral blood.

DNA for the CDR3: TGCGCCAGCAGCTTGGATCCGGTAGACTCTGGAAACACCATATATTTT. It is translated as CASSLDPVDSGNTIYF. This chain uses TRBV5-1 with TRBJ1-3; D ambiguous. Per the germline V gene, CDR1 is SGHRS and CDR2 is YFSETQ. V gave up 0 bases and J gave up 0 bases, with 10 bases separating them. This CDR3 has 16 residues.